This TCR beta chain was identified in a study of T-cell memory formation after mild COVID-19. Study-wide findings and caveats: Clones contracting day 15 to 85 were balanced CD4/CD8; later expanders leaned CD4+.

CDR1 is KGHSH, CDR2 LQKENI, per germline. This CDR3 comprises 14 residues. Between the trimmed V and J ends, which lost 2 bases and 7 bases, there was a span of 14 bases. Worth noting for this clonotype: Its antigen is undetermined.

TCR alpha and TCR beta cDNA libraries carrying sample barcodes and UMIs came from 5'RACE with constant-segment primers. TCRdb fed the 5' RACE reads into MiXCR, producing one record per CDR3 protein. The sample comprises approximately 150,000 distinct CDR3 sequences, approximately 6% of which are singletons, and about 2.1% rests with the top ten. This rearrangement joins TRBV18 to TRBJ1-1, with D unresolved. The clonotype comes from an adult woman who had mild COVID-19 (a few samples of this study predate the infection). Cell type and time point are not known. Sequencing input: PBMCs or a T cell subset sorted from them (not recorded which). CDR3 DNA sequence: TGTGCCAGCTCACCAGGTCGGCCCCTGGGTGAAGCTTTCTTT. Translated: CASSPGRPLGEAFF.